The 28 T cell receptor beta chains given below trace back to one sample, sequenced in a study of blood T cell repertoires in COVID-19. TCRdb keeps only in-frame clones here, not all; method: immunoSEQ multiplex PCR. The profile shows approximately 280,000 clones, roughly 80% of them singletons. Material: PBMCs or T cells enriched from blood (not recorded which). These receptors were taken from a man aged 35 to 55 who had been exposed to COVID-19.

This clone was seen only once. This chain joins TRBV5-6 and TRBJ2-7; D gene ambiguous. The CDR3 consists of 15 residues. The V gene lost 0 bases and the J gene lost 7 bases, with 17 bases spanning the gap. CDR1 is SGHDT and CDR2 is YYEEEE in the germline V gene. CDR3 sequence reads: CASSLGGDPYSEQYF. CDR3 coding DNA: TGTGCCAGCAGCTTGGGTGGAGACCCCTACTCGGAGCAGTACTTC.

This chain links TRBV5-4 with TRBJ2-3; 7 bases agree with TRBD2. CDR3 size: 15 residues. V trimming: 4 bases; J trimming: 0 bases; junction bases outside the gene matches: 5. The V gene's germline CDR1 is SGHNT and CDR2 YYREEE (reference sequence). The CDR3 sequence: CASSSSSGSTDTQYF. The CDR3 DNA follows: TGTGCCAGCAGCAGCTCTAGCGGTAGCACAGATACGCAGTATTTT.

The chain combines TRBV12-3 or TRBV12-4 with TRBJ2-5; D perhaps matches TRBD1 (8 bases). Trimming took off 6 bases at V and 7 bases at J, with 15 bases between the two ends. The CDR3 is 13 amino acids. In DNA, the CDR3 is TGTGCCAGCAGAGAACAGGGGGAGGGGACCCAGTACTTC. Protein sequence: CASREQGEGTQYF.

V and J are TRBV5-1 and TRBJ2-1; D may be TRBD2 (6 bases). V lost 3 bases to trimming and J lost 0 bases, with 13 bases between them. Germline-derived CDR1 and CDR2 are SGHRS and YFSETQ. CDR3 size: 16 residues. CDR3 sequence (DNA): TGCGCCAGCAGCTCGGGAGCGGCTTTCTCCTACAATGAGCAGTTCTTC. Translated, it gives CASSSGAAFSYNEQFF.

The chain links TRBV5-1 to TRBJ2-3; 7 bases map to TRBD2. CDR1 is SGHRS and CDR2 is YFSETQ in the germline V gene. The CDR3 sequence is 15 residues long. V dropped 0 bases and J dropped 2; count of bases not matched to a gene: 3. CDR3 loop: CASSLASGYTDTQYF. Here the CDR3 DNA reads TGCGCCAGCAGCTTGGCTAGCGGATACACAGATACGCAGTATTTT.

This chain connects TRBV19 to TRBJ1-1; 10 bases fit TRBD1. In germline, CDR1 is LNHDA, CDR2 SQIVND (reference sequence). The length of the CDR3 is 13 residues. Losses at the gene ends were 8 bases for V and 5 bases for J; bases not matched to a gene: 5. CDR3 coding DNA: TGTGCCAGTTTGACAGGGGGCAGGACTGAAGCTTTCTTT. Translated: CASLTGGRTEAFF. The full variable domain, its missing parts supplied by reference TRBV19 and TRBJ1-1, is DGGITQSPKYLFRKEGQNVTLSCEQNLNHDAMYWYRQDPGQGLRLIYYSQIVNDFQKGDIAEGYSVSREKKESFPLTVTSAQKNPTAFYLCASLTGGRTEAFFGQGTRLTVV.

The chain uses TRBV4-2 and TRBJ2-5; no firm D call. CDR3 length: 14 residues. V shed 1 base and J shed 5 bases, with 11 bases lying between them. CDR1 LGHNA and CDR2 YNFKEQ come from the germline V gene. The CDR3: CASSQGPLEETQYF. CDR3 DNA sequence: TGTGCCAGCAGCCAAGGTCCTCTGGAGGAGACCCAGTACTTC.

V gene TRBV7-2 combines with J gene TRBJ2-1, with D perhaps matching TRBD2 (7 bases). V was trimmed by 1 base and J by 8 bases, leaving 27 bases between them. This CDR3 is 19 amino acids long. In germline, CDR1 is SGHTA, CDR2 FQGNSA. In DNA, the CDR3 is TGTGCCAGCAGCTTAGTGTTGTGGGATCGTAGGGGGAGGGGCGATGAGCAGTTCTTC. It encodes CASSLVLWDRRGRGDEQFF.

V and J are TRBV3-1 (or the pseudogene TRBV3-2) and TRBJ1-1, with unresolved D. Deletions cut 4 bases from V and 3 bases from J, with 6 bases between. CDR1 is LGHDT, CDR2 YNNKEL, per germline (reference sequence). The CDR3 extends over 12 amino acids. The CDR3 spells CASSPGDTEAFF. The CDR3 DNA follows: TGTGCCAGCAGCCCCGGGGACACTGAAGCTTTCTTT.

As regards this clone: The CDR3 does not close with the conserved phenylalanine or tryptophan, likely indicating a read error. It is unclear where the CDR3 begins or ends on the DNA, so no DNA is shown, and the CDR3 is as TCRdb lists it. The chain is built from TRBV30 and TRBJ2-7; the table names TRBD2, a call not compared with the DNA. The germline gives CDR1 GTSNPN, CDR2 SVGIG (reference sequence). Inclusive of both ends, the CDR3 amounts to 13 amino acids. The CDR3 here is CAWSVGTSGRSWL.

The V gene is TRBV4-1, the J gene TRBJ1-2; TRBD1 agrees at 9 bases. Trimming removed 4 bases from V and 1 base from J; junction bases left unmatched: 7. This CDR3 has 16 residues. The germline V gene has CDR1 MGHRA and CDR2 YSYEKL. CDR3 protein: CASSREMTGGNYGYTF. The DNA of the CDR3 is TGCGCCAGCAGCCGAGAAATGACAGGGGGTAACTATGGCTACACCTTC.

The chain links TRBV29-1 to TRBJ1-2; 9 bases match TRBD1. Germline V gives CDR1 SQVTM, CDR2 ANQGSEA. The CDR3 runs to 13 residues. The V gene end was trimmed by 7 bases and the J gene end by 4 bases; junction bases not matched to a gene: 7. This CDR3 reads CSASLQGAYGYTF. The DNA for the CDR3 is TGCAGCGCGAGCCTACAGGGGGCCTATGGCTACACCTTC.

V usage is TRBV7-9 and J usage is TRBJ2-4, with D unresolved. V gave up 1 base and J gave up 2 bases, with 15 bases separating them. The CDR3 is 17 amino acids. CDR1 and CDR2 (germline): SEHNR, FQNEAQ (reference sequence). The CDR3 here is CASSLVSLWQSKNIQYF. CDR3 nucleotide sequence: TGTGCCAGCAGCTTAGTTTCTCTTTGGCAGTCCAAAAACATTCAGTACTTC. Supplemented by reference TRBV7-9 and TRBJ2-4, the full variable domain reads DTGVSQNPRHKITKRGQNVTFRCDPISEHNRLYWYRQTLGQGPEFLTYFQNEAQLEKSRLLSDRFSAERPKGSFSTLEIQRTEQGDSAMYLCASSLVSLWQSKNIQYFGAGTRLSVL.

With respect to this clone: Other nucleotide sequences from this sample produce the same CDR3. This chain connects TRBV6-5 to TRBJ2-3; weak D call: TRBD1 (6 bases). The V and J ends lost 6 bases and 3 bases respectively, with 13 bases between them. This CDR3 is built from 14 residues. CDR1 and CDR2 (germline): MNHEY, SVGAGI. The CDR3, as DNA: TGTGCCAGCAGCCCGGGACAAGGGACAGATACGCAGTATTTT. Its protein is CASSPGQGTDTQYF.

The genes are TRBV6-5 and TRBJ2-2; possibly TRBD2 for D (6 bases). Trimming removed 5 bases at V and 8 bases at J, with 12 bases between. The CDR3 extends over 13 amino acids. The germline gives CDR1 MNHEY, CDR2 SVGAGI. The chain's CDR3 is CASSLFRGGELFF. CDR3 coding DNA: TGTGCCAGCAGTCTTTTTCGGGGGGGGGAGCTGTTTTTT.

The V call is TRBV7-9, the J call TRBJ2-1, with a tentative D call TRBD2 (6 bases). This CDR3 is 14 amino acids long. Germline CDR1 SEHNR, CDR2 FQNEAQ (reference sequence). V lost 4 bases and J lost 8, with 15 bases in between. For the CDR3, the DNA is TGTGCCAGCAGCTGGGCTAGCGATTTGGATGAGCAGTTCTTC. Translated, it gives CASSWASDLDEQFF.

CDR3 sequence (DNA): TGTGCCGGACAGACAGTAACGAATTCACCCCTCCACTTT. This codes for CAGQTVTNSPLHF. The V and J genes are TRBV2 and TRBJ1-6, with D possibly TRBD1 on 6 matching bases. V was clipped by 11 bases and J by 7 bases, with 15 bases between them. In germline, CDR1 is SNHLY, CDR2 FYNNEI. The CDR3 has 13 residues. The whole variable domain, remainder taken from reference TRBV2 and TRBJ1-6, is EPEVTQTPSHQVTQMGQEVILRCVPISNHLYFYWYRQILGQKVEFLVSFYNNEISEKSEIFDDQFSVERPDGSNFTLKIRSTKLEDSAMYFCAGQTVTNSPLHFGNGTRLTVT.

This chain connects TRBV7-3 to TRBJ2-1, with 8 bases that match TRBD2. CDR1 and CDR2 (germline): SGHTA, FQGTGA. This CDR3 is 15 amino acids long. J gave up 1 base and V 3 bases, and 2 bases lay outside the gene matches. As DNA, the CDR3 is TGTGCCAGCAGCTTTAGCGGGATTTCCTACAATGAGCAGTTCTTC. It specifies CASSFSGISYNEQFF.

The chain couples TRBV6-5 to TRBJ2-2; possible D gene TRBD2, 5 bases. This CDR3 is 13 amino acids long. Germline V lookup: CDR1 MNHEY, CDR2 SVGAGI. Between the trimmed V and J ends, which lost 5 bases and 5 bases, there was a span of 9 bases. The CDR3 DNA sequence: TGTGCCAGCAGTATCACTAGGACCGGGGAGCTGTTTTTT. Amino acids: CASSITRTGELFF.

The chain combines TRBV18 with TRBJ2-3; D is uncertain. The CDR3 is made up of 13 amino acids. Germline V gene sequence: CDR1 KGHSH, CDR2 LQKENI. V dropped 6 bases and J dropped 2 bases, with 9 bases sitting between them. CDR3 in amino acids: CASSRTDTDTQYF. DNA for the CDR3: TGTGCCAGCTCCCGTACAGACACAGATACGCAGTATTTT.

This clone was seen just once. This rearrangement joins TRBV27 to TRBJ2-1, with D perhaps TRBD2 (5 bases). There are 11 residues in the CDR3. Looked up from germline, CDR1 is MNHEY and CDR2 is SMNVEV (reference sequence). Trimming removed 4 bases at V and 8 bases at J, with 6 bases between. CDR3 DNA: TGTGCCAGCAGTTGGGGAGATGAGCAGTTCTTC. It translates to CASSWGDEQFF.

The chain links TRBV3-1 (or the pseudogene TRBV3-2) to TRBJ2-2; no firm D call. The CDR3 consists of 12 residues. V was pared by 3 bases and J by 6 bases, with 5 bases between. CDR1 LGHDT and CDR2 YNNKEL come from the germline V gene (reference sequence). As DNA, the CDR3 is TGTGCCAGCAGCCACCCAGCCGGGGAGCTGTTTTTT. Translation gives CASSHPAGELFF.

The CDR3: CASSYSAGPYGYTF. In nucleotides, the CDR3 is TGTGCCAGCAGTTACTCTGCGGGACCCTATGGCTACACCTTC. The rearrangement joins TRBV6-5 to TRBJ1-2, with D possibly TRBD1 on 5 matching bases. Germline V gene data show CDR1 as MNHEY and CDR2 as SVGAGI. V gave up 0 bases and J gave up 4 bases, with 9 bases separating them. The CDR3 covers 14 residues.

This rearrangement joins TRBV11-3 to TRBJ2-7, with a tentative D call TRBD2 (6 bases). V lost 1 base to trimming and J lost 3 bases, with 10 bases between them. CDR3 length equals 14 residues. CDR1 and CDR2 (germline): SGHNT, YENEEA. CDR3: CASSLGGVGYEQYF. CDR3 nucleotides: TGTGCCAGCAGCTTAGGGGGGGTGGGCTACGAGCAGTACTTC.

CDR3 loop: CASSEGLENIQYF. CDR3 DNA sequence: TGTGCCAGCAGCGAGGGACTCGAAAACATTCAGTACTTC. The chain couples TRBV9 to TRBJ2-4; a weak D match, TRBD2 (6 bases). CDR3 length: 13 residues. Trimming removed 3 bases from V and 5 bases from J, with 9 bases in between. Germline assignment: CDR1 SGDLS and CDR2 YYNGEE.

The chain couples TRBV13 to TRBJ1-1; D is possibly TRBD1 (6 bases). CDR1 is PRHDT and CDR2 is FYEKMQ in the germline V gene (reference sequence). The CDR3 is 18 residues long. V lost 3 bases to trimming and J lost 2 bases, with 22 bases between them. The CDR3 region is CASSLLPGTRLFNTEAFF. The CDR3 DNA sequence: TGTGCCAGCAGCTTGCTTCCCGGGACAAGGCTCTTCAACACTGAAGCTTTCTTT. Filled out from reference TRBV13 and TRBJ1-1, the complete variable domain reads AAGVIQSPRHLIKEKRETATLKCYPIPRHDTVYWYQQGPGQDPQFLISFYEKMQSDKGSIPDRFSAQQFSDYHSELNMSSLELGDSALYFCASSLLPGTRLFNTEAFFGQGTRLTVV.

The chain carries TRBV29-1 and TRBJ2-1, with 10 bases that match TRBD1. Losses at the gene ends were 3 bases for V and 8 bases for J; bases not matched to a gene: 7. The CDR3 covers 14 residues. The germline CDR1 and CDR2 sequences are SQVTM and ANQGSEA. The CDR3 here is CSVDRDRGFHEQFF. The CDR3 DNA follows: TGCAGCGTTGACCGGGACAGGGGATTTCATGAGCAGTTCTTC.

The rearrangement links TRBV29-1 to TRBJ2-1; possible D gene TRBD2, 6 bases. Trimming stripped 3 bases from V and 5 bases from J, with 17 bases between. Germline V gene sequence: CDR1 SQVTM, CDR2 ANQGSEA. The length of the CDR3 is 15 residues. CDR3 DNA: TGCAGCGTTGAGGGGCCGGGAGAAGCTCACAATGAGCAGTTCTTC. It specifies CSVEGPGEAHNEQFF.